Listed below are T cell receptor beta chains from one sample, sequenced in a study of neurological immune-mediated disorders. MiXCR, run by TCRdb on the 5' RACE reads, gives a single entry per CDR3 protein. This table has some 56,000 distinct CDR3 sequences, 3.8% appearing once. Sequenced sample: PBMCs. Every receptor here comes from a man between 60 and 75 years old with multiple sclerosis. The CDR3 runs from the conserved cysteine through the conserved F or W. A D gene is named only where the DNA matches it firmly. Not every row has a clone size; where given, it reads once, few, many or a size class.

abundance,d_gene,v_gene,len,j_gene,CDR3aa,CDR3nt
many,.,TRBV7-9,15,TRBJ1-1,CASSDDLGANTEAFF,TGTGCCAGCAGCGACGATCTGGGGGCTAACACTGAAGCTTTCTTT
many,.,TRBV5-1,13,TRBJ2-7,CASSLGPTYEQYF,TGCGCCAGCAGCCTGGGACCCACCTACGAGCAGTACTTC
many,.,TRBV28,12,TRBJ2-1,CASSLSSFEQFF,TGTGCCAGCAGTTTATCCTCCTTTGAGCAGTTCTTC
many,.,TRBV5-1,12,TRBJ2-7,CASSPASYEQYF,TGCGCCAGCAGCCCAGCATCCTACGAGCAGTACTTC
many,TRBD2,TRBV9,16,TRBJ2-2,CASSFLAGAYTGELFF,TGTGCCAGCAGCTTTCTAGCGGGGGCCTACACCGGGGAGCTGTTTTTT
many,.,TRBV20-1,14,TRBJ2-1,CSARAPDSLNEQFF,TGCAGTGCTAGAGCTCCGGACAGCCTCAATGAGCAGTTCTTC
few,TRBD2,TRBV7-2,16,TRBJ2-1,CASSSSAGGVNNEQFF,TGTGCCAGCAGCTCATCAGCGGGAGGTGTAAACAATGAGCAGTTCTTC
many,.,TRBV5-1,13,TRBJ2-3,CASSSGNTDTQYF,TGCGCCAGCAGCTCTGGGAACACAGATACGCAGTATTTT
many,TRBD2,TRBV3-1,16,TRBJ2-1,CASSHITSGRYNEQFF,TGTGCCAGCAGCCACATCACTAGCGGGAGGTACAATGAGCAGTTCTTC
many,.,TRBV20-1,14,TRBJ2-5,CSARRGGPQETQYF,TGCAGTGCTAGGCGGGGCGGCCCCCAAGAGACCCAGTACTTC
.,TRBD2,TRBV19,14,TRBJ2-5,CASSTLLAEETQYF,TGTGCCAGTAGTACCCTCCTAGCGGAAGAGACCCAGTACTTC
many,TRBD1,TRBV10-3,12,TRBJ1-4,CAIRQGSEKLFF,TGTGCCATCAGACAGGGGAGTGAAAAACTGTTTTTT
many,TRBD1,TRBV20-1,13,TRBJ1-6,CSAPPDRFSPLHF,TGCAGTGCCCCTCCGGACAGGTTTTCACCCCTCCACTTT
many,.,TRBV2,12,TRBJ2-7,CASDAVRNEQYF,TGTGCCAGTGATGCAGTACGGAACGAGCAGTACTTC
many,.,TRBV20-1,15,TRBJ1-1,CSARDRSRGSPEAFF,TGCAGTGCTAGAGATCGAAGTAGAGGTAGCCCTGAAGCTTTCTTT
many,.,TRBV6-1,13,TRBJ1-1,CASSEALGTEAFF,TGTGCCAGCAGTGAAGCGTTGGGGACTGAAGCTTTCTTT
.,.,TRBV10-1,15,TRBJ2-1,CASSESGRVEDEQFF,TGCGCCAGCAGTGAGTCGGGCAGGGTCGAGGATGAGCAGTTCTTC
many,TRBD2,TRBV5-1,14,TRBJ2-3,CASSLPAGEDTQYF,TGCGCCAGCAGCTTGCCAGCGGGAGAGGATACGCAGTATTTT
many,.,TRBV20-1,15,TRBJ2-2,CSARLIYGSAGELFF,TGCAGTGCTAGACTTATTTACGGGAGTGCCGGGGAGCTGTTTTTT
many,TRBD1,TRBV4-2,14,TRBJ2-7,CASSDRGAVNEQYF,TGTGCCAGCAGTGACAGGGGAGCGGTGAACGAGCAGTACTTC
many,.,TRBV15,16,TRBJ1-3,CATSSEDVRSGNTIYF,TGTGCCACCAGCAGTGAGGACGTCCGCTCTGGAAACACCATATATTTT
many,.,TRBV6-1,12,TRBJ1-1,CASSERAGETFF,TGTGCCAGCAGTGAAAGAGCAGGTGAGACTTTCTTT
.,.,TRBV9,16,TRBJ2-3,CASSVGPEGRTDTQYF,TGTGCCAGCAGCGTAGGGCCAGAGGGGCGCACAGATACGCAGTATTTT
many,.,TRBV5-1,14,TRBJ2-1,CASSLAALGIEQFF,TGCGCCAGCAGCTTGGCGGCACTAGGGATAGAGCAGTTCTTC
.,.,TRBV5-1,20,TRBJ2-1,CASSFYICSPKGLAGQEQFF,.
many,TRBD2,TRBV15,17,TRBJ2-5,CATSRDLRVAGEETQYF,TGTGCCACCAGCAGAGATTTGAGAGTAGCGGGAGAAGAGACCCAGTACTTC
many,.,TRBV5-1,20,TRBJ1-1,CASSSPTGSKNENLYTEAFF,TGCGCCAGCAGCTCACCGACAGGCTCGAAGAACGAGAATTTATACACTGAAGCTTTCTTT
many,.,TRBV27,12,TRBJ2-2,CASSFLTGELFF,TGTGCCAGCAGTTTCCTCACCGGGGAGCTGTTTTTT